This TCR beta chain was sequenced in a study of blood T cells in healthy people across ages. Primers used in a second PCR of about 7 to 11 cycles were a sample-barcoded 5' primer and a J-beta primer mix. TCRdb redid the calling of the 5' RACE reads with MiXCR, one entry per CDR3 protein. The table records about 640,000 distinct CDR3 sequences, roughly 50% of them present only once. This clonotype was seen only a few times. Per the germline V gene, CDR1 is ENHRY and CDR2 is SYGVKD. The CDR3 totals 13 residues. The chain employs TRBV10-3 and TRBJ2-4, with 7 bases lining up with TRBD2. The assigned J gene may be wrong: the sequence end matches TRBJ2-7 better. The sequenced sample was blood. This TCR was sampled from a man in his sixties in good health. The CDR3 region is CAISEIWEGEQYF. The CDR3 coding sequence is TGTGCCATCAGTGAGATTTGGGAGGGCGAGCAGTACTTC.